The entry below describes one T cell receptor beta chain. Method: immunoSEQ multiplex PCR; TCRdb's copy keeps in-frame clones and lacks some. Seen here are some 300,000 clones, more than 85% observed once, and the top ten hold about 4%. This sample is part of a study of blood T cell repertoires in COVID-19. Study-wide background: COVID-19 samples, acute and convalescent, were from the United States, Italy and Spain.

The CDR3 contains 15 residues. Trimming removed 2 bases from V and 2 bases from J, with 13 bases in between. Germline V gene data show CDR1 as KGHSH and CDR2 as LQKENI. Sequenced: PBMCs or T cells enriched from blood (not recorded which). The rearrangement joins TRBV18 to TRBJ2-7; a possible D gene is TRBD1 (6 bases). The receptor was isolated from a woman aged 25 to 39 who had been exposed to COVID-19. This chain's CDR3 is CASSPTVQGAYEQYF. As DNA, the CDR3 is TGTGCCAGCTCACCAACTGTACAGGGCGCCTACGAGCAGTACTTC. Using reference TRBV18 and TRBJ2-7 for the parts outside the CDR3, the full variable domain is NAGVMQNPRHLVRRRGQEARLRCSPMKGHSHVYWYRQLPEEGLKFMVYLQKENIIDESGMPKERFSAEFPKEGPSILRIQQVVRGDSAAYFCASSPTVQGAYEQYFGPGTRLTVT.